This T cell receptor (beta chain) was captured in a study of OX40 agonist ivuxolimab in advanced cancers. Study information: Of the participants, approximately 38% had some prior anti-PD-1, anti-PD-L1 or anti-CTLA-4 therapy, which was allowed.

This CDR3 comprises 13 residues. Germline CDR1 reads SQVTM; CDR2 reads ANQGSEA. The V gene end was trimmed by 2 bases and the J gene end by 6 bases; junction bases not matched to a gene: 3. Notes on the study in general: Expanded clones were, on average, more numerous among CD8+ T cells than CD4+.

A note on this clone: Its specificity is not known.

People who had autoimmune disease history or systemic immunosuppression were excluded. Libraries were prepared by immunoSEQ multiplex PCR; TCRdb keeps only in-frame clonotypes and omits some of them. The table shows roughly 93,000 clones, with 84% occurring only once. The sequence was collected from an adult with an advanced solid tumor such as melanoma, head and neck, liver or kidney cancer. This chain connects TRBV29-1 to TRBJ2-2; 7 positions agree with TRBD2. The material sequenced was CD4+ or CD8+ T cells sorted from blood, taken in a trial of the OX40 agonist ivuxolimab. In DNA form, the CDR3 reads TGCAGCGTTGAATGGGAGGGCCCCGGGGAGCTGTTTTTT. Its protein is CSVEWEGPGELFF.